Described below is a single T cell receptor beta chain sequence and its context. The germline CDR1 and CDR2 sequences are SGHNT and YYREEE (reference sequence). CDR3 length: 15 amino acids. V lost 0 bases, J lost 5 bases, and 3 bases stayed unmatched. This sample is drawn from a study of response to subunit inactivated influenza vaccine. TCRdb reanalysed the RT-PCR reads using MiXCR and keeps one entry per CDR3 protein. The sample consists of about 240,000 distinct CDR3 sequences, less than 15% of them appearing once. This TCR was recovered from a man aged 50-60 years who received an inactivated influenza vaccine. Sequenced here: non-naive T cells sorted from PBMCs, sampled 14 to 15 days before vaccination. The gene calls are TRBV5-4 and TRBJ2-5; the match to TRBD2 covers 11 bases. CDR3 amino acids: CASSLVSGRGETQYF. Written as DNA, the CDR3 is TGTGCCAGCAGCTTGGTTAGCGGGAGGGGGGAGACCCAGTACTTC.